This T cell receptor (beta chain) was sequenced in a study of lymphopenia after photon versus proton radiotherapy. CDR1 and CDR2 (germline): PRHDT, FYEKMQ (reference sequence). The V and J ends lost 3 bases and 2 bases, in that order; junction bases with no gene match: 10. The CDR3 is made up of 16 amino acids. Produced via immunoSEQ multiplex PCR; TCRdb's table is partial and in-frame only. The data contain about 12,000 clones, roughly nine tenths of them seen just once; the ten biggest clones take up 3% to 4%. The receptor was derived from a man between 60 and 70 years old with pancreatic cancer. V is TRBV13 and J is TRBJ2-7, with TRBD1 matching over 7 bases. The sample in question was peripheral blood, obtained from a patient treated with proton-based radiotherapy. The CDR3 spells CASSLRGFQGAYEQYF. The CDR3 nucleotides read TGTGCCAGCAGCTTGCGCGGATTTCAGGGGGCCTACGAGCAGTACTTC.